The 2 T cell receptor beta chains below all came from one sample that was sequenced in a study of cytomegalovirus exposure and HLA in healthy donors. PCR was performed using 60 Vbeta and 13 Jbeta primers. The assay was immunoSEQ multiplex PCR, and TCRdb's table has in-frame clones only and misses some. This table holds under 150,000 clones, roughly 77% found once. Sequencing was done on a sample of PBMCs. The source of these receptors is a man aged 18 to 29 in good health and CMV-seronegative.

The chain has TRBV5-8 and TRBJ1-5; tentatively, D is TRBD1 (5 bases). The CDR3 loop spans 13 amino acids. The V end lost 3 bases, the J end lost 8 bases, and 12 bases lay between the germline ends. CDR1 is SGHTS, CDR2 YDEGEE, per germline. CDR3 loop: CASSSGGLKPQHF. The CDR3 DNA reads TGTGCCAGCAGCTCCGGGGGTTTGAAGCCCCAGCATTTT. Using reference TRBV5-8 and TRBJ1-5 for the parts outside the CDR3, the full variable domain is EAGVTQSPTHLIKTRGQQATLRCSPISGHTSVYWYQQALGLGLQFLLWYDEGEERNRGNFPPRFSGRQFPNYSSELNVNALELEDSALYLCASSSGGLKPQHFGDGTRLSIL.

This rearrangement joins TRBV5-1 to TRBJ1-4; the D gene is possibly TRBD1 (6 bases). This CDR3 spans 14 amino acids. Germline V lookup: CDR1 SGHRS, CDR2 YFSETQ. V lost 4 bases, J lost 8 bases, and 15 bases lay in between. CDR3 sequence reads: CASSRTGTPEKLFF. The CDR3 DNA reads TGCGCCAGCAGCCGAACCGGGACACCAGAAAAACTGTTTTTT. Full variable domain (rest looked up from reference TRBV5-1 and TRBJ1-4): KAGVTQTPRYLIKTRGQQVTLSCSPISGHRSVSWYQQTPGQGLQFLFEYFSETQRNKGNFPGRFSGRQFSNSRSEMNVSTLELGDSALYLCASSRTGTPEKLFFGSGTQLSVL.